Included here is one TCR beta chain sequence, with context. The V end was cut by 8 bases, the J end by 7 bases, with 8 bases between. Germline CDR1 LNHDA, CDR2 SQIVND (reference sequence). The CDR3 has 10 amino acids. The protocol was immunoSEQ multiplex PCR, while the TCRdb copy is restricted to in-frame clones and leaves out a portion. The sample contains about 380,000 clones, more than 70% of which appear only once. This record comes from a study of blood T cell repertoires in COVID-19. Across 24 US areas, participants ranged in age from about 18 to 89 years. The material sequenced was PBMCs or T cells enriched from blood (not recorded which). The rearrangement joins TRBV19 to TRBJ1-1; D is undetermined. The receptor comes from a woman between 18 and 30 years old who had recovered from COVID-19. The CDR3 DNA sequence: TGTGCCAGTGGGAGAGGTGAAGCTTTCTTT. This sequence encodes CASGRGEAFF.